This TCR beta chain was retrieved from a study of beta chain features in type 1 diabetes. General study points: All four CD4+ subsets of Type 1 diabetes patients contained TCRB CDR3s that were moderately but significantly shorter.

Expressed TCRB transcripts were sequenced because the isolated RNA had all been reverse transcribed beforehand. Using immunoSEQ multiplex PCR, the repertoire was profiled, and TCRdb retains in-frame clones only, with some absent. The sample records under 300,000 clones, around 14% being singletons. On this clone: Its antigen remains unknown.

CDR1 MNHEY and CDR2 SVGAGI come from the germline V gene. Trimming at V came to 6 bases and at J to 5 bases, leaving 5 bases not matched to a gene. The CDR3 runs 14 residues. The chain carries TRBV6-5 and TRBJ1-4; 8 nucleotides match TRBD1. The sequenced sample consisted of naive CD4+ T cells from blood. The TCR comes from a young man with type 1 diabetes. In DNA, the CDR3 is TGTGCCAGCAGAACAGGGGGTGCCAATGAAAAACTGTTTTTT. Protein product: CASRTGGANEKLFF.